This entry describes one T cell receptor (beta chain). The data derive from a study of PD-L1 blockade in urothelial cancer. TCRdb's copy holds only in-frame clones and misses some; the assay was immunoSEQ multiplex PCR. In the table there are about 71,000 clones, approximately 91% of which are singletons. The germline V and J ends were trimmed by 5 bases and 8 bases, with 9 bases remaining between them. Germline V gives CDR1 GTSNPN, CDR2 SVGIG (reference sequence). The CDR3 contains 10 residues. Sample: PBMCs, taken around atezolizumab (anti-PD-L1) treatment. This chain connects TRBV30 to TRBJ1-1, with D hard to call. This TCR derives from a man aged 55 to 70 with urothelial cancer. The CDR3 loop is CAWLQQEAFF. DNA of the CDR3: TGTGCCTGGCTCCAACAGGAAGCTTTCTTT.